This is a list of T cell receptor beta chains from one sample in a study of T cell repertoires in cytomegalovirus infection. TCRdb independently ran MiXCR on the reads; one entry per CDR3 protein. The sample has some 400,000 distinct CDR3 sequences, roughly 30% seen once. Specimen: PBMCs. The receptors stem from a human donor in good health (CMV status not recorded). Some clones in this sample may be carry-over from other donors' samples. The CDR3 runs from the conserved cysteine through the conserved F or W. Each record gives: D gene, clone size, V gene, J gene, CDR3 DNA, CDR3 protein. A D gene is named only where the DNA matches it firmly. Clone sizes are given selectively: once, few, many, or a class where the clone is expanded.

D: NA
size: many
V: TRBV2
J: TRBJ1-5
DNA: TGTGCCAGCAGCTTGGGGGACCTGCCCCAGCATTTT
CDR3: CASSLGDLPQHF

D: NA
size: NA
V: TRBV29-1
J: TRBJ2-1
DNA: TGCAGCGTTGCGTATCCGGGTTTTAACAATGAGCAGTTCTTC
CDR3: CSVAYPGFNNEQFF

D: TRBD2
size: few
V: TRBV27
J: TRBJ2-5
DNA: TGTGCCAGCAAAACTAGCGGGGGGACACAAGAGACCCAGTACTTC
CDR3: CASKTSGGTQETQYF

D: TRBD2
size: few
V: TRBV6-6
J: TRBJ2-5
DNA: TGTGCCAGCAATCCCTGGGGGGGGAAGGAGACCCAGTACTTC
CDR3: CASNPWGGKETQYF

D: NA
size: NA
V: TRBV28
J: TRBJ1-2
DNA: TGTGCCAGCAGTTTTGAGAGCCTGCCTGGCTACACCTTC
CDR3: CASSFESLPGYTF

D: TRBD1
size: NA
V: TRBV2
J: TRBJ2-1
DNA: TGTGCCAGTGAGACAGGGGGCGCAGGTGATGAGCAGTTCTTC
CDR3: CASETGGAGDEQFF

D: TRBD1
size: NA
V: TRBV6-1
J: TRBJ2-1
DNA: TGTGCCAGCAGGACAGGGGAGTACAATGATCAGTTCTTC
CDR3: CASRTGEYNDQFF

D: NA
size: NA
V: TRBV6-2/TRBV6-3
J: TRBJ2-7
DNA: TGTGCCAGCAGTTACCCCACCCCGGGGCGGAAGAACTACGAGCAGTACTTC
CDR3: CASSYPTPGRKNYEQYF

D: NA
size: NA
V: TRBV6-6
J: TRBJ1-1
DNA: TGTGCCAGCAGACGGAGCTGGGTGAACACTGAAGCTTTCTTT
CDR3: CASRRSWVNTEAFF

D: TRBD2
size: NA
V: TRBV19
J: TRBJ2-1
DNA: TGTGCCAGTAGTATAGATCCTAGCGGGGTGTTTGGGAATGAGCAGTTCTTC
CDR3: CASSIDPSGVFGNEQFF

D: NA
size: once
V: TRBV4-1
J: TRBJ2-7
DNA: TGCGCCAGCAGCCCACTCCCAGTCCGGGACGCCATCGTCTACGAGCCGTACTTC
CDR3: CASSPLPVRDAIVYEPYF

D: NA
size: NA
V: TRBV5-4
J: TRBJ1-1
DNA: TGTGCCAGCAGCTTGGCGCCAAGTGAATTAAATGAAGCTTTCTTT
CDR3: CASSLAPSELNEAFF

D: NA
size: many
V: TRBV12-3/TRBV12-4
J: TRBJ1-2
DNA: TGTGCCAGCAGTTTACGGGGGGACTATGGCTACACCTTC
CDR3: CASSLRGDYGYTF

D: NA
size: NA
V: TRBV6-4
J: TRBJ2-1
DNA: TGTGCCAGCAGTGACTCGGCAGGGGGGAATGAGCAGTTCTTC
CDR3: CASSDSAGGNEQFF

D: TRBD2
size: NA
V: TRBV7-2
J: TRBJ2-5
DNA: TGTGCCAGCAGTTCACTAGCGGGTGTGACCCAGTACTTC
CDR3: CASSSLAGVTQYF

D: NA
size: NA
V: TRBV4-1
J: TRBJ1-1
DNA: TGCGCCAGCAGCCAAGACAGACGGACTGAAGCTTTCTTT
CDR3: CASSQDRRTEAFF

D: NA
size: many
V: TRBV12-3/TRBV12-4
J: TRBJ2-7
DNA: TGTGCCAGCAGTTCCATAGGGGGGACAGTTTCCTACGAGCAGTACTTC
CDR3: CASSSIGGTVSYEQYF

D: NA
size: NA
V: TRBV6-8
J: TRBJ2-7
DNA: TGTGCCAGCAGTGTTAAGCACGAGCAGTACTTC
CDR3: CASSVKHEQYF

D: TRBD2
size: NA
V: TRBV5-4
J: TRBJ2-1
DNA: TGTGCCAGCAGCTTGGAGCGGGGGAGCTCCTACAATGAGCAGTTCTTC
CDR3: CASSLERGSSYNEQFF

D: NA
size: NA
V: TRBV29-1
J: TRBJ1-2
DNA: TGCAGCGTTGAAGGAGATGGCACCAACTATGGCTACACCTTC
CDR3: CSVEGDGTNYGYTF

D: NA
size: NA
V: TRBV3-1
J: TRBJ2-3
DNA: TGTGCCAGCAGCCAACTAGCGGATACGCAGTATTTT
CDR3: CASSQLADTQYF

D: NA
size: many
V: TRBV6-2/TRBV6-3
J: TRBJ2-7
DNA: TGTGCCAGCAGCCCCCCGGGCGAGCAGTACTTC
CDR3: CASSPPGEQYF

D: NA
size: few
V: TRBV6-1
J: TRBJ2-1
DNA: TGTGCCAGCAGTGAAGCGGTCAGGGTTTATCCTGGAGACTTC
CDR3: CASSEAVRVYPGDF

D: TRBD1
size: once
V: TRBV11-3
J: TRBJ2-5
DNA: TGTGACAGCAGCAGTCGGGACAGCCCGGGGGAGACCCAGTACTTC
CDR3: CDSSSRDSPGETQYF

D: TRBD2
size: few
V: TRBV15
J: TRBJ2-7
DNA: TGTGCCACCAGCAGAGACCCCCTGGCGGGGGGCTACGAGCAGTACTTC
CDR3: CATSRDPLAGGYEQYF

D: NA
size: NA
V: TRBV20-1
J: TRBJ2-7
DNA: TGCAGTGCAGAGGACAGTGTTGGCTACGAGCAGTACTTC
CDR3: CSAEDSVGYEQYF

D: NA
size: few
V: TRBV11-1
J: TRBJ2-1
DNA: TGTGCCAGCAGCTTATGGGATTCAGGTTACAATGAGCAGTTCTTC
CDR3: CASSLWDSGYNEQFF

D: NA
size: NA
V: TRBV6-5
J: TRBJ1-5
DNA: TGTGCCAGCAGTACGGGCGGCGGAGGCCTGGCAGAGCATTTT
CDR3: CASSTGGGGLAEHF

D: NA
size: NA
V: TRBV15
J: TRBJ2-1
DNA: TGTGCCACCAGCAGAGATGATGTAGCCCGCTCCTACAATGAGCAGTTCTTC
CDR3: CATSRDDVARSYNEQFF

D: NA
size: few
V: TRBV6-1
J: TRBJ2-5
DNA: TGTGCCAGCAGTGAATTAGGACTGAGGGGGGAGACCCAGTACTTC
CDR3: CASSELGLRGETQYF

D: TRBD2
size: NA
V: TRBV7-2
J: TRBJ2-1
DNA: TGTGCCAGCAGCTTAGCTAGCGGGGGGGCCAATTATCCGTTCTTC
CDR3: CASSLASGGANYPFF

D: NA
size: few
V: TRBV14
J: TRBJ2-1
DNA: TGTGCCAGCAGCCAAGAGGTTAATGAGCAGTTCTTC
CDR3: CASSQEVNEQFF

D: NA
size: NA
V: TRBV4-1
J: TRBJ1-5
DNA: TGCGCCAGCAGCGCTACAGGGAGCAATCAGCCCCAGCATTTT
CDR3: CASSATGSNQPQHF

D: NA
size: NA
V: TRBV11-2
J: TRBJ1-3
DNA: TGTGCCAGCAGCTTAGAACCGGGGAGAGGAAACACCATATATTTT
CDR3: CASSLEPGRGNTIYF

D: NA
size: NA
V: TRBV7-4
J: TRBJ1-5
DNA: TGTGCCAGCAGCTCGGCGGGGAGGGGCAATCAGCCCCAGCATTTT
CDR3: CASSSAGRGNQPQHF

D: NA
size: NA
V: TRBV5-1
J: TRBJ1-3
DNA: TGCGCCAGCAGCTCCGACGGATTCTCTGGAAACACCATATATTTT
CDR3: CASSSDGFSGNTIYF

D: NA
size: few
V: TRBV20-1
J: TRBJ1-5
DNA: TGCAGTGCTAGCTCGGGGACCGATCAGCCCCAGCATTTT
CDR3: CSASSGTDQPQHF

D: TRBD2
size: few
V: TRBV4-1
J: TRBJ2-1
DNA: TGCGCCAGCAGCCAAGTTTTGTCGGGGGGCAATGAGCAGTTCTTC
CDR3: CASSQVLSGGNEQFF

D: NA
size: NA
V: TRBV19
J: TRBJ1-5
DNA: TGTGCCAGTGTCGACAGGAGCCATAGCAATCAGCCCCAGCATTTT
CDR3: CASVDRSHSNQPQHF

D: NA
size: NA
V: TRBV7-2
J: TRBJ1-6
DNA: TGTGCCAGCAGCTTATTAGGGGGAAGAGCAGATTCACCCCTCCACTTT
CDR3: CASSLLGGRADSPLHF

D: NA
size: NA
V: TRBV12-3/TRBV12-4
J: TRBJ2-2
DNA: TGTGCCAGCAGAATAGAGAGGGCGAACACCGGGGAGCTGTTTTTT
CDR3: CASRIERANTGELFF

D: NA
size: many
V: TRBV7-2
J: TRBJ2-1
DNA: TGTGCCAGCAGCTCAACCGGCGGGACATACAATGAGCAGTTCTTC
CDR3: CASSSTGGTYNEQFF

D: NA
size: few
V: TRBV6-6
J: TRBJ2-5
DNA: TGTGCCAGCACCACGACTGAGCCCCAAGAGACCCAGTACTTC
CDR3: CASTTTEPQETQYF

D: NA
size: NA
V: TRBV6-6
J: TRBJ2-1
DNA: TGTGCCAGCAGTCAGCCCCCCGAGACAGTGGTTTATGAGCAGTTCTTC
CDR3: CASSQPPETVVYEQFF

D: TRBD1
size: NA
V: TRBV7-9
J: TRBJ2-3
DNA: TGTGCCAGCAGCTCGACAGGGGTGGGAACAGATACGCAGTATTTT
CDR3: CASSSTGVGTDTQYF

D: NA
size: NA
V: TRBV6-1
J: TRBJ2-2
DNA: TGTGCCAGCAGTGATGAAACAGCCTCCGGGGAGCTGTTTTTT
CDR3: CASSDETASGELFF

D: NA
size: NA
V: TRBV7-6
J: TRBJ1-6
DNA: TGTGCCAGCAGCGCGAGGGGCCCTCGGACTCTCTATAATTCACCCCTCCACTTT
CDR3: CASSARGPRTLYNSPLHF

D: TRBD1
size: few
V: TRBV2
J: TRBJ1-2
DNA: TGTGCCAGCAGCGAAGCAGGGGGAGGGAACTATGGCTACACCTTC
CDR3: CASSEAGGGNYGYTF

D: TRBD1
size: few
V: TRBV7-8
J: TRBJ1-3
DNA: TGTGCCAGCAGCTCAGGGGGTTTCGGAAACACCATATATTTT
CDR3: CASSSGGFGNTIYF

D: TRBD1
size: many
V: TRBV27
J: TRBJ1-5
DNA: TGTGCCAGCAGTCGGACAGGGGCCCTCAAGGCCAAGGCCCAGCATTTT
CDR3: CASSRTGALKAKAQHF

D: TRBD1
size: NA
V: TRBV15
J: TRBJ2-1
DNA: TGTGCCACCAGCAAGGACAGGGTCGTCCGGTTCTTC
CDR3: CATSKDRVVRFF

D: NA
size: few
V: TRBV24-1
J: TRBJ1-6
DNA: TGTGCCACCGGCTCCGGCTCGCCTAATTCACCCCTCCACTTT
CDR3: CATGSGSPNSPLHF

D: TRBD1
size: NA
V: TRBV20-1
J: TRBJ1-6
DNA: TGCAGTGCTAGACGGGCAGGGGGCTCCTATAATTCACCCCTCCACTTT
CDR3: CSARRAGGSYNSPLHF

D: NA
size: once
V: TRBV7-2
J: TRBJ2-7
DNA: TGTGCCAGCAGCTTAGCCGGGACATTGGTTCAGGGGTACGAGCAGTACTTC
CDR3: CASSLAGTLVQGYEQYF

D: TRBD1
size: NA
V: TRBV7-6
J: TRBJ1-2
DNA: TGTGCCAGCAGCCTCGGGACAGGGAAATCGTCCGGCTACACCTTC
CDR3: CASSLGTGKSSGYTF

D: NA
size: NA
V: TRBV18
J: TRBJ2-7
DNA: TGTGCCAGCTCGCAATCAGGACAACTAAGGAGCTCCTACGAGCAGTACTTC
CDR3: CASSQSGQLRSSYEQYF

D: NA
size: many
V: TRBV7-2
J: TRBJ1-1
DNA: TGTGCCAGCAGATCTAACGTTCAGGGGCGTGAAGCTTTCTTT
CDR3: CASRSNVQGREAFF